These 30 T cell receptor beta chains were sequenced from one sample in a study of shared clonotypes between healthy human individuals. The assay was immunoSEQ multiplex PCR, and TCRdb's table has in-frame clones only and misses some. This table has nearly 750,000 clones, around 70% appearing once. Sequencing was done on a sample of memory CD4+ T cells sorted from blood. Sample subset: CD45RA-negative fraction. All receptors derive from a woman aged 25 to 39 in good health.

The V call is TRBV28, the J call TRBJ2-7, with a tentative D call TRBD2 (7 bases). Germline V lookup: CDR1 MDHEN, CDR2 SYDVKM. The CDR3 runs 14 residues. V lost 8 bases, J lost 2 bases, and 16 bases lay in between. The CDR3 DNA follows: TGTGCCAGCGCCGTGGGGGGGGCCACCTACGAGCAGTACTTC. Its protein product is CASAVGGATYEQYF.

The J gene is TRBJ2-1, the V gene TRBV6-6; the match to TRBD2 covers 11 bases. The CDR3 has 15 amino acids. The V gene's germline CDR1 is MNHNY and CDR2 SVGAGI (reference sequence). The trim removed 0 bases at V and 10 bases at J, leaving 5 bases unmatched. The CDR3 DNA sequence: TGTGCCAGCAGTTACTCTAGCGGGAGGGCCAACGAGCAGTTCTTC. Translation: CASSYSSGRANEQFF.

The V and J genes are TRBV28 and TRBJ2-3; a weak D match, TRBD2 (6 bases). The V gene's germline CDR1 is MDHEN and CDR2 SYDVKM. The CDR3 length is 14 residues. Trimming removed 3 bases from V and 7 bases from J, with 14 bases in between. CDR3 DNA sequence: TGTGCCAGCAGTTTTTTTGGGAGGCGGTATACGCAGTATTTT. It is translated as CASSFFGRRYTQYF.

Regarding this clone: One junction end does not reproduce the germline sequence, and a read error may be involved. V usage is TRBV7-9 and J usage is TRBJ2-2; D not resolved. Germline CDR1 SEHNR, CDR2 FQNEAQ (reference sequence). There are 14 residues in the CDR3. The CDR3 loop reads CASNLSPDTGELFF. The CDR3 DNA sequence: TGTGCCAGCAACTTAAGTCCCGACACCGGGGAGCTGTTTTTT.

This chain connects TRBV5-1 to TRBJ2-5; the match to TRBD2 covers 7 bases. The germline V gene encodes CDR1 SGHRS and CDR2 YFSETQ. After removal of 0 bases from V and 5 bases from J, the junction contained 10 bases not matched to a gene. The CDR3 consists of 16 residues. CDR3 loop: CASSLGIAGEAETQYF. CDR3 nucleotides: TGCGCCAGCAGCTTGGGTATCGCGGGAGAGGCGGAGACCCAGTACTTC.

This clone was observed a few times. The DNA for the CDR3 is TGTGCCAACTCACTAGCGGGGCTGATAAATGAGCAGTTCTTC. Translated: CANSLAGLINEQFF. This chain links TRBV2 with TRBJ2-1; TRBD2 matches at 10 bases. CDR3 size: 14 residues. V was clipped by 10 bases and J by 7 bases; unmatched bases: 10. From germline, CDR1 is SNHLY and CDR2 FYNNEI. Full variable domain (rest looked up from reference TRBV2 and TRBJ2-1): EPEVTQTPSHQVTQMGQEVILRCVPISNHLYFYWYRQILGQKVEFLVSFYNNEISEKSEIFDDQFSVERPDGSNFTLKIRSTKLEDSAMYFCANSLAGLINEQFFGPGTRLTVL.

V gene TRBV30 combines with J gene TRBJ2-2; D possibly uses TRBD1 or TRBD2 (5 bases each). The ends were cut back, 0 bases at V and 7 bases at J, with 9 bases in the middle. The CDR3 covers 13 residues. Germline loops: CDR1 GTSNPN, CDR2 SVGIG (reference sequence). The CDR3 coding sequence is TGTGCCTGGAGTGTAGGGGAGCGCGGGGAGCTGTTTTTT. Translating it yields CAWSVGERGELFF.

V is TRBV6-5 and J is TRBJ2-3; 8 bases map to TRBD1. The germline gives CDR1 MNHEY, CDR2 SVGAGI. V lost 6 bases to trimming and J lost 2 bases; unmatched junction nucleotides: 7. The CDR3 has 15 amino acids. The CDR3 DNA reads as TGTGCCAGCAGAAGACCGACAGGGGCCACAGATACGCAGTATTTT. Encoded protein: CASRRPTGATDTQYF.

This clone was observed a handful of times. The rearrangement uses TRBV7-9 and TRBJ2-5, with D tentatively TRBD2 (6 bases). Trimming shortened V by 1 base and J by 3 bases, and 12 bases separated the two germline ends. CDR1 is SEHNR, CDR2 FQNEAQ, per germline (reference sequence). CDR3 size: 15 residues. CDR3 amino acids: CASSLVLARKETQYF. The CDR3 DNA reads as TGTGCCAGCAGCTTAGTTCTAGCGAGGAAAGAGACCCAGTACTTC.

The chain recombines TRBV28 with TRBJ2-7, with TRBD2 identical over 11 bases. The V segment lost 5 bases and the J segment 2 bases; nucleotides outside the gene matches: 5. Germline CDR1 is MDHEN and CDR2 is SYDVKM. This CDR3 has 15 residues. CDR3 region: CASSTRLAGTYEQYF. As DNA, the CDR3 is TGTGCCAGCAGTACGCGACTAGCGGGGACCTACGAGCAGTACTTC.

The chain uses TRBV28 and TRBJ1-4; 7 bases line up with TRBD1. This CDR3 region has 13 residues. Germline V gene data show CDR1 as MDHEN and CDR2 as SYDVKM. V shed 5 bases, J shed 8 bases, and the junction held 5 bases outside the gene matches. The CDR3 reads CASSDRAGEKLFF. CDR3 bases: TGTGCCAGCAGTGACAGGGCCGGCGAAAAACTGTTTTTT.

This clone has just one count. This CDR3 is CASSFNGGGHEQYF. CDR3 bases: TGCGCCAGCAGCTTCAACGGGGGTGGGCACGAGCAGTACTTC. The chain uses TRBV5-1 and TRBJ2-7, with D tentatively TRBD2 (6 bases). The V gene lost 2 bases and the J gene lost 5 bases, with 14 bases spanning the gap. The germline V gene encodes CDR1 SGHRS and CDR2 YFSETQ. This CDR3 is 14 amino acids long.

The chain employs TRBV7-3 and TRBJ1-3; TRBD1 is a possible D gene (5 bases). The CDR3 extends over 15 amino acids. From germline, CDR1 is SGHTA and CDR2 FQGTGA. Trimming shortened V by 1 base and J by 4 bases, and 11 bases separated the two germline ends. CDR3 sequence (DNA): TGTGCCAGCAGCTTAAAGTCAGGGAAAGGAAACACCATATATTTT. It yields the protein CASSLKSGKGNTIYF.

This clone was seen repeatedly, ten times or more. The CDR3 nucleotides read TGCAGCGTTTTAGGACGGGTAGATTATGGCTACACCTTC. Protein sequence: CSVLGRVDYGYTF. The chain employs TRBV29-1 and TRBJ1-2; the D is unclear. CDR1 is SQVTM and CDR2 is ANQGSEA in the germline V gene. The CDR3 extends over 13 amino acids. V was shortened by 5 bases and J by 5 bases, with 15 bases between the two germline ends.

The chain couples TRBV2 to TRBJ1-4; 7 bases align to TRBD1. Germline loops: CDR1 SNHLY, CDR2 FYNNEI. The CDR3 has 15 residues. Unmatched junction bases numbered 7, after V lost 6 bases and J lost 3 bases. The CDR3 DNA reads TGTGCCAGCAGACCGACAGGGATCGCTAATGAAAAACTGTTTTTT. It translates to CASRPTGIANEKLFF. Full variable domain (outside the CDR3, taken from reference TRBV2 and TRBJ1-4): EPEVTQTPSHQVTQMGQEVILRCVPISNHLYFYWYRQILGQKVEFLVSFYNNEISEKSEIFDDQFSVERPDGSNFTLKIRSTKLEDSAMYFCASRPTGIANEKLFFGSGTQLSVL.

This sequence joins TRBV5-1 and TRBJ2-1; no firm D call. Trimming removed 4 bases at V and 7 bases at J, with 9 bases between. The CDR3 extends over 12 amino acids. CDR1 SGHRS and CDR2 YFSETQ come from the germline V gene. The CDR3 is CASSGTLNEQFF. The CDR3 coding sequence is TGCGCCAGCAGCGGCACTTTGAATGAGCAGTTCTTC. The whole variable domain, remainder taken from reference TRBV5-1 and TRBJ2-1, is KAGVTQTPRYLIKTRGQQVTLSCSPISGHRSVSWYQQTPGQGLQFLFEYFSETQRNKGNFPGRFSGRQFSNSRSEMNVSTLELGDSALYLCASSGTLNEQFFGPGTRLTVL.

The rearrangement links TRBV6-5 to TRBJ2-5, with TRBD1 identical over 9 bases. Unmatched junction bases numbered 11, after V lost 6 bases and J lost 6 bases. The length of the CDR3 is 15 residues. Germline V CDR1 and CDR2: MNHEY, SVGAGI. CDR3 DNA sequence: TGTGCCAGCAGCCCCTCCTGGGACAGGGTGAAGACCCAGTACTTC. Translation gives CASSPSWDRVKTQYF.

V gene TRBV5-1 combines with J gene TRBJ2-1; D call uncertain. This CDR3 has 15 residues. Trimming took 4 bases from V and 0 from J, leaving 11 bases between them. Germline CDR1 SGHRS, CDR2 YFSETQ. The CDR3 loop is CASSAARPSYNEQFF. Written as DNA, the CDR3 is TGCGCCAGCAGCGCCGCCCGTCCCTCCTACAATGAGCAGTTCTTC.

The chain joins TRBV10-3 to TRBJ2-1; the match to TRBD2 covers 8 bases. Trimming removed 2 bases from V and 1 base from J; junction bases left unmatched: 1. The CDR3 length is 15 residues. Germline CDR1 and CDR2: ENHRY and SYGVKD. The CDR3 reads CAISEGGGSYNEQFF. CDR3 sequence (DNA): TGTGCCATCAGTGAGGGCGGGGGGTCCTACAATGAGCAGTTCTTC.

The chain carries TRBV15 and TRBJ1-5, with TRBD1 matching 7 bases. J was trimmed by 0 bases and V by 3 bases; bases with no gene match: 8. CDR3 size: 17 residues. CDR1 is LNHNV, CDR2 YYDKDF, per germline (reference sequence). The CDR3 loop is CATSREDRDYSNQPQHF. In nucleotides, the CDR3 is TGTGCCACCAGCAGGGAAGACAGGGATTATAGCAATCAGCCCCAGCATTTT. The variable domain in full, completed from reference TRBV15 and TRBJ1-5, reads DAMVIQNPRYQVTQFGKPVTLSCSQTLNHNVMYWYQQKSSQAPKLLFHYYDKDFNNEADTPDNFQSRRPNTSFCFLDIRSPGLGDTAMYLCATSREDRDYSNQPQHFGDGTRLSIL.

This clone has just a few counts. V is TRBV19 and J is TRBJ2-7, with 7 bases identical to TRBD2. The CDR3 runs 15 residues. Germline V gene lookup returns CDR1 LNHDA and CDR2 SQIVND (reference sequence). V lost 5 bases and J lost 2; bases outside the gene matches: 9. Written as DNA, the CDR3 is TGTGCCAGTAGTGCGTCGGGGGGACGCACCTACGAGCAGTACTTC. Amino acid sequence: CASSASGGRTYEQYF. Combining the CDR3 with reference TRBV19 and TRBJ2-7 gives the whole variable domain DGGITQSPKYLFRKEGQNVTLSCEQNLNHDAMYWYRQDPGQGLRLIYYSQIVNDFQKGDIAEGYSVSREKKESFPLTVTSAQKNPTAFYLCASSASGGRTYEQYFGPGTRLTVT.

A single count supports this clone. The J gene is TRBJ2-7, the V gene TRBV11-3; D remains ambiguous. Germline assignment: CDR1 SGHNT and CDR2 YENEEA. This CDR3 spans 13 amino acids. V lost 5 bases to trimming and J lost 3 bases, with 11 bases between them. The CDR3 region has the DNA TGTGCCAGCAGCCCGGGTGGCCTCTACGAGCAGTACTTC. It specifies CASSPGGLYEQYF.

The genes are TRBV6-5 and TRBJ2-1; a possible D gene is TRBD1 (6 bases). The CDR3 extends over 13 amino acids. Germline loops: CDR1 MNHEY, CDR2 SVGAGI. Trimming removed 2 bases from V and 13 bases from J, with 15 bases in between. As DNA, the CDR3 is TGTGCCAGCAGTTACGCGACACAGGGATTTCAGTTCTTC. Its translation is CASSYATQGFQFF.

About this clone itself: Other nucleotide sequences from this sample produce the same CDR3. The rearrangement links TRBV18 to TRBJ1-1; no reliable D call. V lost 3 bases and J 3 bases, leaving 11 bases between the germline ends. Germline V gene sequence: CDR1 KGHSH, CDR2 LQKENI. The CDR3 has 14 residues. The CDR3 bases are TGTGCCAGCTCACCCCGCGGTAGGGACACTGAAGCTTTCTTT. Translating it yields CASSPRGRDTEAFF.

This clone appeared a few times. This chain connects TRBV2 to TRBJ2-2, with 9 bases lining up with TRBD1. CDR3 size: 16 residues. Germline lookup yields CDR1 SNHLY and CDR2 FYNNEI. The V segment lost 9 bases and the J segment 0 bases; nucleotides outside the gene matches: 8. The CDR3 bases are TGTGCCAGACAACCACGACAGGGGGCGAACACCGGGGAGCTGTTTTTT. Amino acid sequence: CARQPRQGANTGELFF.

The chain joins TRBV2 to TRBJ2-1; a weak D match, TRBD1 (5 bases). Germline values: CDR1 SNHLY, CDR2 FYNNEI. V lost 6 bases and J lost 7, with 22 bases in between. The CDR3 sequence is 16 residues long. CDR3 DNA: TGTGCCAGCAGCGAACAAGGCCTAGGGGCAAGGAATGAGCAGTTCTTC. This encodes CASSEQGLGARNEQFF.

The rearrangement joins TRBV7-3 to TRBJ1-6, with no clear D. V lost 1 base to trimming and J lost 9 bases, with 16 bases between them. Germline values: CDR1 SGHTA, CDR2 FQGTGA. The CDR3 covers 16 residues. DNA for the CDR3: TGTGCCAGCAGCTTAATCGGTCTTGAGTTTAGTTCACCCCTCCACTTT. Translated, it gives CASSLIGLEFSSPLHF.

The chain is built from TRBV27 and TRBJ1-1; 7 bases line up with TRBD1. The CDR3 covers 17 residues. Germline CDR1 MNHEY, CDR2 SMNVEV (reference sequence). V trimming: 4 bases; J trimming: 0 bases; junction bases outside the gene matches: 11. CDR3 region: CASSSIRDSSMNTEAFF. The CDR3 bases are TGTGCCAGCAGTTCGATCCGGGACAGCTCCATGAACACTGAAGCTTTCTTT.

This sequence joins TRBV18 and TRBJ1-2; D is ambiguous. CDR3 size: 13 residues. V was pared by 2 bases and J by 7 bases, with 11 bases between. From germline, CDR1 is KGHSH and CDR2 LQKENI. CDR3 sequence: CASSPDETVGYTF. CDR3 DNA sequence: TGTGCCAGCTCACCAGACGAGACGGTTGGCTACACCTTC.

The chain couples TRBV6-1 to TRBJ2-2; no firm D call. The CDR3 loop spans 14 amino acids. V was pared by 7 bases and J by 1 base, with 10 bases between. CDR1 and CDR2 (germline): MNHNS, SASEGT. CDR3 DNA: TGTGCCAGCAAGCCGGAGATGAACACCGGGGAGCTGTTTTTT. It is translated as CASKPEMNTGELFF.